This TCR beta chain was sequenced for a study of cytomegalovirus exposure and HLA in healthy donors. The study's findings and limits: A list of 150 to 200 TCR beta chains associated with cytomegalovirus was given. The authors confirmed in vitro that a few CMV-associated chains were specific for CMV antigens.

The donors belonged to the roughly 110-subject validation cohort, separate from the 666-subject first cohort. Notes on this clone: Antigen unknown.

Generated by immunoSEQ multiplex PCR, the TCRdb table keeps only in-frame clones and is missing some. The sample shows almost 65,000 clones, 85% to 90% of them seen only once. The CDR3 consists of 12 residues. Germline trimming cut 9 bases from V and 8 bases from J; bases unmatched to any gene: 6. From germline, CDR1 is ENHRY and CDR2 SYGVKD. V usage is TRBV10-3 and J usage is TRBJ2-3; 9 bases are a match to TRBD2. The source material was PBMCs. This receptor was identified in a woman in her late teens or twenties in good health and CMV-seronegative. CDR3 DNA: TGTGCCATGGCTAGCGGGGAGGTTACGCAGTATTTT. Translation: CAMASGEVTQYF.